This TCR beta chain emerged from a study of shared clonotypes between healthy human individuals. Here immunoSEQ multiplex PCR was the method, and the copy in TCRdb shows in-frame clones only, minus some. The table shows about 530,000 clones, with about 80% occurring only once. The trim removed 4 bases at V and 5 bases at J, leaving 4 bases unmatched. Germline V gene data show CDR1 as MNHEY and CDR2 as SVGAGI. The CDR3 sequence is 14 residues long. Caucasian adults residing in Nashville, Tennessee made up all the donors. Genomic DNA came from about 92 million PBMCs in unsorted samples. The sample was PBMCs. The rearrangement joins TRBV6-5 to TRBJ2-7; 11 bases map to TRBD2. The receptor's source is a woman between 40 and 55 years old in good health. Some clones in this sample may be carry-over from other donors' samples. The CDR3 loop is CASSLTSGRNEQYF. The CDR3 DNA sequence: TGTGCCAGCAGTTTAACTAGCGGGAGAAACGAGCAGTACTTC.